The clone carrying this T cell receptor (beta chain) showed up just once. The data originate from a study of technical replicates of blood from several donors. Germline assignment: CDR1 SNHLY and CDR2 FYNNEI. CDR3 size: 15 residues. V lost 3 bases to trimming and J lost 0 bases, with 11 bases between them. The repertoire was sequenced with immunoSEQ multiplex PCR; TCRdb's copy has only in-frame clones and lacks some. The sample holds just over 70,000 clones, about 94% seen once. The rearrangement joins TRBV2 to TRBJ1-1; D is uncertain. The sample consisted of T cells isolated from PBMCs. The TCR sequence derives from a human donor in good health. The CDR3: CASSERTPLNTEAFF. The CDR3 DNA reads TGTGCCAGCAGTGAGAGGACTCCGCTGAACACTGAAGCTTTCTTT.